Listed here are 3 T cell receptor beta chains from one sample, sequenced in a study of blood T cell repertoires in COVID-19. The method was immunoSEQ multiplex PCR; TCRdb's version includes in-frame clones alone and lacks a portion of them. The sample carries 250,000 to 300,000 clones, around 85% recorded once. Sequencing input: peripheral blood. Receptor source: a woman aged 65 to 85 with acute or convalescent COVID-19.

The V and J genes are TRBV5-1 and TRBJ1-4; tentatively, D is TRBD1 (6 bases). Germline assignment: CDR1 SGHRS and CDR2 YFSETQ. The ends were cut back, 4 bases at V and 1 base at J, with 8 bases in the middle. This CDR3 contains 14 residues. The CDR3 DNA is TGCGCCAGCAGCCCGGGACAAACTAATGAAAAACTGTTTTTT. Residues: CASSPGQTNEKLFF.

The V gene is TRBV6-5, the J gene TRBJ1-5; TRBD1 aligns across 9 bases. The ends lost 6 bases at V and 10 bases at J; junction bases unmatched: 13. CDR1 MNHEY and CDR2 SVGAGI come from the germline V gene. CDR3 size: 15 residues. The CDR3 region has the DNA TGTGCCAGCAGAAGGGCCCGGGACAGGGTGTATCCCCAGCATTTT. It specifies CASRRARDRVYPQHF.

In its sample, this clone was seen a few times. This chain links TRBV6-1 with TRBJ1-6; D possibly corresponds to TRBD1 (6 bases). The CDR3 contains 18 residues. The germline CDR1 and CDR2 sequences are MNHNS and SASEGT. Trimming stripped 0 bases from V and 9 bases from J, with 21 bases between. The CDR3, as DNA: TGTGCCAGCAGTGAAGCGGGCCCGGGACAAACGACTTCTTCACCCCTCCACTTT. Translated: CASSEAGPGQTTSSPLHF.